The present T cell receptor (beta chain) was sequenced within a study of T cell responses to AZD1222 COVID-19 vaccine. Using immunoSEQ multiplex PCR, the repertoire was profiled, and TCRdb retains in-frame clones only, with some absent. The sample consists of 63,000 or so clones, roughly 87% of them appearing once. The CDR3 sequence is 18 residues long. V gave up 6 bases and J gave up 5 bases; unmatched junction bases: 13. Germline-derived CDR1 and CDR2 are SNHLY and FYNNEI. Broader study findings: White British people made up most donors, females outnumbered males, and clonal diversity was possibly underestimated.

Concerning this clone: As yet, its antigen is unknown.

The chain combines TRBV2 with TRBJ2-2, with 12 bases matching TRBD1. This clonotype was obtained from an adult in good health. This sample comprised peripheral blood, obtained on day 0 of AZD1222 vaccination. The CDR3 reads CASSFAGTGGGKTGELFF. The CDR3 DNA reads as TGTGCCAGCAGCTTTGCCGGGACAGGGGGCGGGAAGACCGGGGAGCTGTTTTTT.